The 26 T cell receptor beta chains presented below share a single source sample, sequenced in a study of blood T cells in healthy people across ages. Together with a sample-barcoded 5' primer, a J-beta primer mix was included in a second PCR lasting 7 to 11 cycles. One entry per CDR3 protein results from TCRdb running MiXCR on the 5' RACE reads. The table has about 670,000 distinct CDR3 sequences, approximately 40% seen once. The specimen was blood. The receptors derive from a man older than 75 in good health.

The chain joins TRBV30 to TRBJ2-7; 8 bases are a match to TRBD1. V lost 6 bases, J lost 6 bases, and 10 bases stayed unmatched. CDR1 is GTSNPN, CDR2 SVGIG, per germline (reference sequence). The CDR3 consists of 13 residues. CDR3 amino acids: CACLGQVLREQYF. CDR3 nucleotide sequence: TGTGCCTGCTTGGGACAGGTACTACGCGAGCAGTACTTC.

This clonotype has just a few counts. This rearrangement joins TRBV7-2 to TRBJ2-2, with TRBD1 as a possible D gene (6 bases). The germline V gene encodes CDR1 SGHTA and CDR2 FQGNSA. This CDR3 is 15 amino acids long. The germline V and J ends were trimmed by 1 base and 6 bases, with 12 bases remaining between them. CDR3 loop: CASSLGGRVSGELFF. CDR3 DNA: TGTGCCAGCAGCTTAGGGGGGCGGGTTTCCGGGGAGCTGTTTTTT.

J is TRBJ2-7 and V is TRBV27; D is tentatively TRBD1 or TRBD2 (6 bases each). This CDR3 is 18 amino acids long. CDR1 is MNHEY, CDR2 SMNVEV, per germline (reference sequence). The V end was cut by 3 bases, the J end by 1 base, with 22 bases between. As DNA, the CDR3 is TGTGCCAGCAGTTTTTTGAAGCCCGGGGGCGGCGGGTCCTACGAGCAGTACTTC. Amino acid sequence: CASSFLKPGGGGSYEQYF.

V gene TRBV21-1 combines with J gene TRBJ2-4; the table calls TRBD2, which could not be checked here. TRBV21-1 is a documented pseudogene. The CDR3 covers 19 residues. The CDR3 region has the DNA TGTGCCAGCAGCAAACTCCCCACCCAGGACTTTCTAGCCAAAAACATTCAGTACTTC. It codes for CASSKLPTQDFLAKNIQYF.

The gene calls are TRBV9 and TRBJ2-2; no firm D call. Per the germline V gene, CDR1 is SGDLS and CDR2 is YYNGEE. V lost 3 bases and J 4 bases, leaving 10 bases between the germline ends. CDR3 size: 14 residues. The CDR3: CASSAVVGTGELFF. DNA of the CDR3: TGTGCCAGCAGCGCAGTAGTGGGCACCGGGGAGCTGTTTTTT.

The genes are TRBV5-1 and TRBJ2-5; no clear D gene. The CDR3 has 14 residues. Germline CDR1 and CDR2: SGHRS and YFSETQ. V lost 1 base and J lost 11, with 18 bases in between. Here the CDR3 DNA reads TGCGCCAGCAGCTTGAGTTACACAAACAATGAGCAGTACTTC. Translated: CASSLSYTNNEQYF.

As for this clonotype: At one end the junction does not follow the germline gene, possibly because of a read error. The CDR3 bases are TGTGCCAGCGGCCAAGGAGCCGGGACAGGGCGAGAGACCCAGTACTTC. This encodes CASGQGAGTGRETQYF. The rearrangement links TRBV3-1 to TRBJ2-5, with 9 bases lining up with TRBD1. The CDR3 length is 16 residues. CDR1 and CDR2 (germline): LGHDT, YNNKEL (reference sequence).

As to this clonotype: A much bigger clone sits one base away, suggesting this may be a read error. This chain links TRBV29-1 with TRBJ1-2; TRBD1 matches at 7 bases. The CDR3 has 13 residues. Germline loops: CDR1 SQVTM, CDR2 ANQGSEA. The CDR3 protein is CDTYRGELLDYTF. CDR3 nucleotide sequence: TGCGACACCTACAGGGGTGAATTACTTGACTACACCTTC. Supplemented by reference TRBV29-1 and TRBJ1-2, the full variable domain reads SAVISQKPSRDICQRGTSLTIQCQVDSQVTMMFWYRQQPGQSLTLIATANQGSEATYESGFVIDKFPISRPNLTFSTLTVSNMSPEDSSIYLCDTYRGELLDYTFGSGTRLTVV.

Here the CDR3 reads CSARLDSTYPEYNEQFF. The CDR3 DNA reads as TGCAGTGCTAGACTAGACTCGACCTATCCCGAATACAATGAGCAGTTCTTC. This chain joins TRBV20-1 and TRBJ2-1, with D hard to call. The germline gives CDR1 DFQATT, CDR2 SNEGSKA (reference sequence). The CDR3 has 17 amino acids. V gave up 2 bases and J gave up 4 bases, with 21 bases separating them.

The chain combines TRBV7-9 with TRBJ2-1; 14 nucleotides align to TRBD2. The germline V gene encodes CDR1 SEHNR and CDR2 FQNEAQ (reference sequence). The CDR3 consists of 17 residues. J lost 7 bases, V lost 0 bases, and 5 bases had no gene match. CDR3 DNA: TGTGCCAGCAGCTTAGCGCACGGGACTAGCGGGAGAAATGAGCAGTTCTTC. Translated: CASSLAHGTSGRNEQFF.

This chain joins TRBV6-5 and TRBJ2-7; possibly TRBD1 for D (6 bases). V gave up 6 bases and J gave up 2 bases, with 14 bases separating them. The CDR3 totals 14 residues. The V gene's germline CDR1 is MNHEY and CDR2 SVGAGI. CDR3: CASRTTGLTYEQYF. DNA for the CDR3: TGTGCCAGCAGGACCACAGGGTTGACCTACGAGCAGTACTTC.

This clonotype was seen ten or more times. The V call is TRBV4-2, the J call TRBJ1-1; D is unresolved. Germline V CDR1 and CDR2: LGHNA, YNFKEQ. Trimming pared 0 bases from V and 4 bases from J, leaving 9 bases between. This CDR3 is built from 14 residues. In DNA form, the CDR3 reads TGTGCCAGCAGCCAAGATGGGTTGGGCACTGAAGCTTTCTTT. As protein: CASSQDGLGTEAFF.

A remark on this clonotype: A much larger clone sits a single nucleotide away, making a read error possible. V usage is TRBV29-1 and J usage is TRBJ2-5; D is uncertain. Germline V CDR1 and CDR2: SQVTM, ANQGSEA. The CDR3 runs 12 residues. Trimming removed 3 bases at V and 6 bases at J, with 11 bases between. The CDR3 sequence: CSVEIPTKTQYF. CDR3 DNA: TGCAGCGTTGAGATACCGACCAAGACCCAGTACTTC.

The rearrangement joins TRBV12-3 or TRBV12-4 to TRBJ2-1; D is undetermined. The CDR3 has 13 residues. The V and J ends lost 7 bases and 10 bases respectively, with 17 bases between them. The CDR3 is CASTLPNKDEQFF. The CDR3 DNA sequence: TGTGCCAGCACCCTACCTAACAAGGACGAGCAGTTCTTC.

The rearrangement links TRBV4-2 to TRBJ1-1; 10 bases agree with TRBD1. J gave up 7 bases and V 5 bases, and 10 bases lay outside the gene matches. This CDR3 region has 15 residues. CDR1 and CDR2 (germline): LGHNA, YNFKEQ. The CDR3 nucleotides read TGTGCCAGCAGCTCAAGAGGGACAGGGGAAAATGAAGCTTTCTTT. Translation: CASSSRGTGENEAFF.

This clonotype was seen once. CDR3 protein: CATSRGQGTSGANVLTF. CDR3 DNA sequence: TGTGCCACCAGCAGGGGACAGGGAACCTCTGGGGCCAACGTCCTGACTTTC. The V call is TRBV15, the J call TRBJ2-6; 9 nucleotides match TRBD1. Germline V gives CDR1 LNHNV, CDR2 YYDKDF (reference sequence). The V segment lost 3 bases and the J segment 0 bases; nucleotides outside the gene matches: 3. The CDR3 has 17 residues. Full variable domain (rest looked up from reference TRBV15 and TRBJ2-6): DAMVIQNPRYQVTQFGKPVTLSCSQTLNHNVMYWYQQKSSQAPKLLFHYYDKDFNNEADTPDNFQSRRPNTSFCFLDIRSPGLGDTAMYLCATSRGQGTSGANVLTFGAGSRLTVL.

The V call is TRBV6-2 or TRBV6-3, the J call TRBJ2-4; 8 bases agree with TRBD1. The last part of the DNA fits TRBJ2-7 better; the J call may be wrong. The CDR3 spans 14 residues. Germline loops: CDR1 MNHEY, CDR2 SVGEGT. Here the CDR3 reads CASSPWTGSNEQYF. The CDR3 bases are TGTGCCAGCAGTCCCTGGACAGGGAGTAACGAGCAGTACTTC.

This clonotype was found a few times. The chain uses TRBV7-9 and TRBJ1-1; 7 nucleotides line up with TRBD1. The germline V gene has CDR1 SEHNR and CDR2 FQNEAQ (reference sequence). The junction had 16 bases not matched to a gene; V was cut back by 7 bases and J by 5 bases. The CDR3 length is 16 residues. In DNA form, the CDR3 reads TGTGCCAGCACCCCGGGACGGGACAGCCTCGGGACTGAAGCTTTCTTT. It codes for CASTPGRDSLGTEAFF. The whole variable domain, remainder taken from reference TRBV7-9 and TRBJ1-1, is DTGVSQNPRHKITKRGQNVTFRCDPISEHNRLYWYRQTLGQGPEFLTYFQNEAQLEKSRLLSDRFSAERPKGSFSTLEIQRTEQGDSAMYLCASTPGRDSLGTEAFFGQGTRLTVV.

V is TRBV11-2 and J is TRBJ2-5; D is unclear. Trimming pared 3 bases from V and 3 bases from J, leaving 11 bases between. Germline CDR1 and CDR2: SGHAT and FQNNGV. The CDR3 length is 14 residues. The chain's CDR3 is CASSFNAREETQYF. DNA for the CDR3: TGTGCCAGCAGCTTTAACGCCCGCGAAGAGACCCAGTACTTC.

The V call is TRBV27, the J call TRBJ1-6; weak D call: TRBD1 (6 bases). Trimming removed 4 bases at V and 9 bases at J, with 19 bases between. The CDR3 runs to 16 residues. Germline V CDR1 and CDR2: MNHEY, SMNVEV (reference sequence). The CDR3 DNA sequence: TGTGCCAGCAGTTATGGCAACCAGGGGTTTGGTTCACCCCTCCACTTT. Encoded protein: CASSYGNQGFGSPLHF.

This clonotype was counted at least ten times. The genes are TRBV4-1 and TRBJ2-7; no clear D gene. V was clipped by 2 bases and J by 3 bases, with 11 bases between them. Germline V gives CDR1 MGHRA, CDR2 YSYEKL. CDR3 size: 14 residues. The CDR3 is CASSQTMGFYEQYF. CDR3 coding DNA: TGCGCCAGCAGCCAAACGATGGGGTTCTACGAGCAGTACTTC.

This clonotype occurred a few times. The V gene is TRBV3-1, the J gene TRBJ2-5; either TRBD1 or TRBD2 may supply D (5 bases each). Germline V gives CDR1 LGHDT, CDR2 YNNKEL (reference sequence). V gave up 0 bases and J gave up 3 bases, with 11 bases separating them. The CDR3 contains 15 residues. In DNA form, the CDR3 reads TGTGCCAGCAGCCAAGATGGCAGAGGGGAAGAGACCCAGTACTTC. It codes for CASSQDGRGEETQYF.

This sequence joins TRBV20-1 and TRBJ2-5; 12 nucleotides align to TRBD2. The end of the DNA is better explained by TRBJ2-1, so the J call may be wrong. The CDR3 extends over 16 amino acids. The germline V gene has CDR1 DFQATT and CDR2 SNEGSKA (reference sequence). The CDR3 spells CSASKLAGGSQETQFF. In DNA, the CDR3 is TGCAGTGCTAGTAAGCTAGCGGGAGGGTCCCAAGAGACCCAGTTCTTC.

The V call is TRBV12-3 or TRBV12-4, the J call TRBJ1-2, with D uncertain. V dropped 6 bases and J dropped 1 base, with 6 bases sitting between them. The CDR3 sequence is 12 residues long. The CDR3 DNA sequence: TGTGCCAGCAGCGATTTTAACTATGGCTACACCTTC. This gives the protein CASSDFNYGYTF.

The J gene is TRBJ2-7, the V gene TRBV10-2; either TRBD1 or TRBD2 may fit D (5 bases each). This CDR3 spans 16 amino acids. CDR1 WSHSY and CDR2 SAAADI come from the germline V gene. Between the trimmed V and J ends, which lost 8 bases and 7 bases, there was a span of 27 bases. The CDR3: CASAHAGTASYNEQYF. In DNA form, the CDR3 reads TGCGCCAGCGCCCACGCCGGGACGGCCTCCTACAATGAGCAGTACTTC.

As to this clonotype: A read error may be the cause here, since a much bigger clone is one base away. This chain links TRBV20-1 with TRBJ2-1; 10 bases are shared with TRBD1. Trimming at V came to 0 bases and at J to 12 bases, leaving 11 bases not matched to a gene. Germline V gives CDR1 DFQATT, CDR2 SNEGSKA (reference sequence). The CDR3 covers 15 residues. The CDR3 protein is CSARELGTGELGQFF. Written as DNA, the CDR3 is TGCAGTGCTAGAGAGTTGGGGACAGGGGAATTAGGGCAGTTCTTC.